The entry below describes one T cell receptor beta chain. The antigen is not known. After 5'RACE with constant-segment primers, TCR alpha and TCR beta cDNA libraries carrying sample barcodes and UMIs were obtained. TCRdb used MiXCR to reprocess the 5' RACE reads, holding one entry per CDR3 protein. The sample carries about 560,000 distinct CDR3 sequences, approximately 15% recorded once. The data are from a study of T-cell memory formation after mild COVID-19. Findings and caveats of the study: The study found balanced CD4/CD8 in clones contracting day 15 to 85 and a CD4+ lean in later expanders. There were some responding clones in pre-infection memory, which suggested that cross-reactive memory had joined.

CDR1 and CDR2 (germline): SEHNR, FQNEAQ (reference sequence). The CDR3 runs 14 residues. Trimming cost V 4 bases and J 8 bases; bases outside gene matches: 6. Sequenced sample: PBMCs or a T cell subset sorted from them (not recorded which). The TCR sequence derives from an adult woman who had mild COVID-19 (a few samples of this study predate the infection). Cell type and time point are not known. J is TRBJ2-4 and V is TRBV7-9; TRBD1 matches at 9 bases. CDR3 sequence: CASSSMTGGDIQYF. The CDR3 nucleotides are TGTGCCAGCAGCTCCATGACAGGGGGGGACATTCAGTACTTC. Filled out from reference TRBV7-9 and TRBJ2-4, the complete variable domain reads DTGVSQNPRHKITKRGQNVTFRCDPISEHNRLYWYRQTLGQGPEFLTYFQNEAQLEKSRLLSDRFSAERPKGSFSTLEIQRTEQGDSAMYLCASSSMTGGDIQYFGAGTRLSVL.